The 12 T cell receptor beta chains listed next were all sequenced from one sample in a study of vaccination and CD4 T cells after COVID-19. Cultured CD4+ T-cell DNA underwent Oncomine TCR Beta short-read sequencing. TCRdb ran MiXCR on the PCR reads and lists one entry per CDR3 protein. The table shows 17,000 or so distinct CDR3 sequences, with approximately 59% occurring only once. Their antigens are not known. Treatment in this sample: roughly 11-day PBMC culture with coronavirus spike peptide pools or control peptides (ViraFEST assay). This sample comprised CD4+ T cells from blood, cultured in vitro, obtained after SARS-CoV-2 vaccination. These receptors all stem from a human donor who had recovered from COVID-19.

This clonotype was seen once. The chain employs TRBV4-3 and TRBJ2-3; D gene unclear. CDR3 length: 13 amino acids. The germline V and J ends were trimmed by 0 bases and 4 bases, with 5 bases remaining between them. Germline V gives CDR1 LGHNA, CDR2 YSLEER. CDR3 amino acids: CASSQDVADTQYF. In nucleotides, the CDR3 is TGCGCCAGCAGCCAAGATGTTGCAGATACGCAGTATTTT.

A few counts support this clonotype. The rearrangement uses TRBV6-1 and TRBJ1-5; D not certain. Trimming cost V 2 bases and J 4 bases, with 6 bases left between them. The V gene's germline CDR1 is MNHNS and CDR2 SASEGT. CDR3 length equals 13 residues. CDR3 region: CASSEQTNQPQHF. CDR3 bases: TGTGCCAGCAGTGAACAGACGAATCAGCCCCAGCATTTT.

The rearrangement uses TRBV25-1 and TRBJ1-1, with 8 nucleotides matching TRBD1. Germline V gene data show CDR1 as MGHDK and CDR2 as SYGVNS. The CDR3 is made up of 16 amino acids. The V gene end was trimmed by 7 bases and the J gene end by 10 bases; junction bases not matched to a gene: 20. In DNA form, the CDR3 reads TGTGCCAGCACGGGAACAGGGGGTCTGGCAGGAGGTCGAGCTTTCTTT. Protein: CASTGTGGLAGGRAFF.

This clonotype has a handful of counts. This chain uses TRBV20-1 with TRBJ1-1; D call uncertain. The V end was cut by 0 bases, the J end by 6 bases, with 5 bases between. The germline CDR1 and CDR2 sequences are DFQATT and SNEGSKA (reference sequence). This CDR3 is 11 amino acids long. CDR3 in amino acids: CSAREAAEAFF. The CDR3 nucleotides read TGCAGTGCTAGAGAGGCTGCTGAAGCTTTCTTT.

With respect to this clonotype: Compared with germline, one end of the junction differs, possibly owing to a read error. CDR3 region: CASSPDRNCGYTF. In nucleotides, the CDR3 is TGTGCCAGCAGCCCGGACAGGAACTGTGGCTACACCTTC. The rearrangement links TRBV7-2 to TRBJ1-2, with 7 bases aligning to TRBD1. CDR3 length: 13 amino acids. CDR1 is SGHTA, CDR2 FQGNSA, per germline.

The V and J genes are TRBV11-1 and TRBJ1-1; 7 bases are a match to TRBD1. CDR3 length: 13 residues. V lost 4 bases to trimming and J lost 9 bases; unmatched junction nucleotides: 8. In germline, CDR1 is SGHAT, CDR2 FQDESV (reference sequence). The CDR3: CASSSSDRNQAFF. CDR3 in DNA: TGTGCCAGCAGCTCCTCGGACAGGAACCAAGCTTTCTTT.

A few counts support this clonotype. V and J are TRBV20-1 and TRBJ2-7, with 9 bases identical to TRBD1. The CDR3 length is 13 residues. V lost 8 bases and J lost 2; bases outside the gene matches: 7. The germline CDR1 and CDR2 sequences are DFQATT and SNEGSKA (reference sequence). CDR3 protein: CSQTGTGPYEQYF. The CDR3 DNA reads TGCAGTCAAACCGGGACAGGGCCCTACGAGCAGTACTTC.

This CDR3 is CASSYQRSTGEAFF. The CDR3 bases are TGTGCCAGCAGTTACCAGAGAAGCACAGGTGAAGCTTTCTTT. This sequence joins TRBV6-5 and TRBJ1-1, with a tentative D call TRBD1 (5 bases). Germline assignment: CDR1 MNHEY and CDR2 SVGAGI. The CDR3 totals 14 residues. Trimming took off 2 bases at V and 7 bases at J, with 14 bases between the two ends.

This chain connects TRBV20-1 to TRBJ1-2; possibly TRBD1 for D (6 bases). Trimming took 4 bases from V and 5 from J, leaving 26 bases between them. The CDR3 has 17 residues. Germline V CDR1 and CDR2: DFQATT, SNEGSKA (reference sequence). CDR3 sequence: CSANRTPGHTLDYGYTF. CDR3 DNA sequence: TGCAGTGCTAACCGGACCCCGGGACATACGTTAGATTATGGCTACACCTTC.

The chain joins TRBV7-2 to TRBJ2-2; a possible D gene is TRBD2 (6 bases). The V end was cut by 5 bases, the J end by 1 base, with 11 bases between. The CDR3 has 15 amino acids. Germline lookup yields CDR1 SGHTA and CDR2 FQGNSA. CDR3 nucleotide sequence: TGTGCCAGCAGCCCCGGAGGGTGGAACACCGGGGAGCTGTTTTTT. This encodes CASSPGGWNTGELFF.

The V gene is TRBV28, the J gene TRBJ1-1, with D uncertain. This CDR3 is built from 13 residues. CDR1 is MDHEN, CDR2 SYDVKM, per germline. V dropped 1 base and J dropped 4 bases, with 7 bases sitting between them. The CDR3 DNA reads TGTGCCAGCAGTTTATCCGGGGTCACTGAAGCTTTCTTT. The encoded protein is CASSLSGVTEAFF. Combining the CDR3 with reference TRBV28 and TRBJ1-1 gives the whole variable domain DVKVTQSSRYLVKRTGEKVFLECVQDMDHENMFWYRQDPGLGLRLIYFSYDVKMKEKGDIPEGYSVSREKKERFSLILESASTNQTSMYLCASSLSGVTEAFFGQGTRLTVV.

The chain carries TRBV20-1 and TRBJ2-7; D may be TRBD1 (5 bases). Looked up from germline, CDR1 is DFQATT and CDR2 is SNEGSKA (reference sequence). This CDR3 region has 14 residues. Trimming removed 2 bases from V and 0 bases from J, with 11 bases in between. CDR3 region: CSARNSQGSYEQYF. For the CDR3, the DNA is TGCAGTGCTAGAAATTCGCAGGGCTCCTACGAGCAGTACTTC.